Given below is one TCR beta chain in context. V was trimmed by 3 bases and J by 1 base, leaving 8 bases between them. Germline loops: CDR1 SNHLY, CDR2 FYNNEI. This CDR3 has 14 amino acids. The source of the sample is a study of cytomegalovirus exposure and HLA in healthy donors. PCR employed 60 Vbeta and 13 Jbeta primers. Assay used: immunoSEQ multiplex PCR; TCRdb lists only in-frame clones, some missing. The table has approximately 100,000 clones, 85% seen once; the top ten hold about 7.7%. V usage is TRBV2 and J usage is TRBJ2-3; perhaps TRBD1 as D (6 bases). The clonotype was recovered from a man aged 40-49 years in good health and CMV-seropositive. Material: PBMCs. The CDR3 reads CASSEGHGTDTQYF. As DNA, the CDR3 is TGTGCCAGCAGTGAGGGACACGGCACAGATACGCAGTATTTT.